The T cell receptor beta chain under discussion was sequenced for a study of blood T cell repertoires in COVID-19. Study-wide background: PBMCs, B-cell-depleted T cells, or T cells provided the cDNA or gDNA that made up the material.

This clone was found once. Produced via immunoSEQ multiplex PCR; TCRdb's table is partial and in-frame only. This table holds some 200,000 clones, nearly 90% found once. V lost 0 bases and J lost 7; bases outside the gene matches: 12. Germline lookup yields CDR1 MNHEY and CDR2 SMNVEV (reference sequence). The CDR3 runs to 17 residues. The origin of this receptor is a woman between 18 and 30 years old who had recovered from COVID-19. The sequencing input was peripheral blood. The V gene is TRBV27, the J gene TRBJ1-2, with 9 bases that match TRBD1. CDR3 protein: CASSLSITQGARIGYTF. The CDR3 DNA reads TGTGCCAGCAGTTTATCGATCACACAGGGGGCTCGGATTGGCTACACCTTC.